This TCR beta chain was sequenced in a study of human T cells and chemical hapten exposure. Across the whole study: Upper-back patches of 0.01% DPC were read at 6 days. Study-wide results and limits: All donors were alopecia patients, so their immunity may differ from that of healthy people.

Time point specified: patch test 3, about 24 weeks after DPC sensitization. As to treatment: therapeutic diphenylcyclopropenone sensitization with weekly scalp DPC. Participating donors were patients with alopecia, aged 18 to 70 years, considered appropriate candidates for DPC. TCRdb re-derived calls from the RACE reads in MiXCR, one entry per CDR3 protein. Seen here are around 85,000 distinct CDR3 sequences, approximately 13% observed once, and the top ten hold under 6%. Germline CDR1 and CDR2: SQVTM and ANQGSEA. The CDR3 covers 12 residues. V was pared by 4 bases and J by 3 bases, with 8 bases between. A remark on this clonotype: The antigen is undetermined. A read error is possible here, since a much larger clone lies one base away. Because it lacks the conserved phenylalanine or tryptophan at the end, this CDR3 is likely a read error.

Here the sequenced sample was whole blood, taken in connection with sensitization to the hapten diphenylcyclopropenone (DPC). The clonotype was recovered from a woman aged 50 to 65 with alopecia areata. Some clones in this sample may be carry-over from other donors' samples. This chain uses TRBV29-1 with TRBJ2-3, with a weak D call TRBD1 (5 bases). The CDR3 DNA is TGCAGCGTTGGGCCAGGGACAGATACGCAGTATTCT. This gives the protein CSVGPGTDTQYS.